The sequence of this TCR beta chain was determined in a study of T cell clonality in common variable immunodeficiency (dated by TCRdb to the mid-2010s). Beyond this particular receptor, the publication reports: Patient heterogeneity within the CVID cohort put limits on correlating repertoire features with clinical complications. TCRbeta clonality was higher in CVID subjects than in healthy controls (t-test p = 0.018), and the increase was most characteristic of about a third of subjects. CVID TCRbeta sequences reportedly showed fewer deletions and N-nucleotide insertions and lacked highly modified clones with 13 or more V deletions. Even though DNA input was the same, control samples had an average of about 81,820 unique sequences each, compared with about 32,000 in CVID samples. Healthy controls shared more TCRbeta clones with each other than CVID subjects shared among themselves (p < 0.0001). It was noted by the authors that sequencing of the repertoires of T cell subpopulations would be needed to clarify the cause of the increased clonality in CVID.

CVID samples and control samples contributed equivalent amounts of genomic DNA as sequencing input. For every sample, a 60 bp segment covering the rearranged TCRbeta CDR3 region was amplified and then sequenced. The immunoSEQ assay, a bias-corrected multiplex PCR combined with high-throughput sequencing, was used to amplify TCRbeta. The study's processing was this. Every unique nucleotide sequence was considered a clone and was annotated with V, D and J genes, copy number and frequency. Sequences were labeled productive if in frame, and non-productive if out of frame or containing stop codons. As previously described, clonality was calculated on the basis of Shannon's entropy. The predicted amino acid sequences of productive clones were used to derive mean CDR3 Kyte-Doolittle hydropathy. Scaled V gene usage was hierarchically clustered using Manhattan distance and complete linkage with the R hclust function. Sharing of clones by CDR3 amino acid sequence was evaluated through resampling of 12 repertoires per group over 100 rounds. Repertoires were searched for roughly 63 published EBV-specific and 245 published CMV-specific TCRbeta sequences. A couple of CVID samples yielding fewer than 10,000 sequences were excluded from analysis, leaving approximately 40 CVID repertoires. The immuneACCESS repertoire file appears here via TCRdb, limited to in-frame rearrangements. These files lack a portion of the clones; in checked studies, under half of the deficit traces to unresolved V genes, and the cause of the others is not known. The V and J calls and clone size come from that table; D and trimming were worked out from the DNA. With 30,000 to 40,000 clones recorded, this sample contains no clone counted only once. The ten top clones hold about 9.9% of the sample.

This clone occurred many times. Its antigen is unknown. Predominantly Caucasian heritage was noted among both the CVID patients and the healthy controls. Heparinized peripheral whole blood samples of about 5 to 8 ml were collected from each donor. Genomic DNA from adults with common variable immune deficiency (CVID) and from healthy adult controls was used to sequence TCRbeta CDR3 repertoires. There were approximately 22 healthy adult volunteers in the control group (roughly 12 female and 10 or so male), ranging in age from about 23 to 75 years, with a mean age of approximately 34. To isolate peripheral blood mononuclear cells, diluted blood was subjected to density centrifugation over Hypaque 1077 or Ficoll-Paque. Genomic DNA was extracted from unsorted mononuclear cells by Qiagen column purification or by a centrifugation-based method. The receptor was isolated from a person aged 18 to 75 in good health. Sample: peripheral blood mononuclear cells.

The CDR3 here reads CAWSTKGNQPQHF. The CDR3 DNA, read in part, is TGTGCCTGGTCAACGAAGGGCAATCAGCCC. The chain was built from TRBV30 and TRBJ1-5; a confident D gene designation cannot be given. The CDR3 goes on 3 residues after the read ends, and that part is filled in from the germline J gene. From cysteine to phenylalanine, the CDR3 is 13 amino acids long. Only the CDR3 bases that were read are kept: 30 of them, in frame from base 1. Trimming at the junction amounts to 5 bases on V and 2 bases on J, and the germline ends lie 10 bases apart. For CDR1 and CDR2, the germline V gene (reference sequence) lists GTSNPN and SVGIG.